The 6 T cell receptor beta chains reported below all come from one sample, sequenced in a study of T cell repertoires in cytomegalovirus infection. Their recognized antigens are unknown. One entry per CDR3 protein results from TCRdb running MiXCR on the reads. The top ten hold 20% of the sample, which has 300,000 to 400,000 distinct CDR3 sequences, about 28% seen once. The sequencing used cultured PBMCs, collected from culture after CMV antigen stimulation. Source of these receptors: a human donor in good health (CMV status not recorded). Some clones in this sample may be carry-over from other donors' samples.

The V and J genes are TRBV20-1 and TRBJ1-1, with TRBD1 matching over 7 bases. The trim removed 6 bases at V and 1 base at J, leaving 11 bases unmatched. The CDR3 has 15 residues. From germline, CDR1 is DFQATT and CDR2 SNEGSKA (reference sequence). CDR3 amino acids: CSAAKYRGGNTEAFF. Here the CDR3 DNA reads TGCAGTGCCGCCAAGTACAGGGGTGGGAACACTGAAGCTTTCTTT.

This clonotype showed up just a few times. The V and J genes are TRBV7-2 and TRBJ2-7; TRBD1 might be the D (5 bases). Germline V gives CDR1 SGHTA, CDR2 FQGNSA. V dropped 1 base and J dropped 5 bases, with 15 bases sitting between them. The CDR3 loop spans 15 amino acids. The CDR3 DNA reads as TGTGCCAGCAGCTTAGGCCCTGGGGCAGGCCACGAGCAGTACTTC. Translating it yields CASSLGPGAGHEQYF.

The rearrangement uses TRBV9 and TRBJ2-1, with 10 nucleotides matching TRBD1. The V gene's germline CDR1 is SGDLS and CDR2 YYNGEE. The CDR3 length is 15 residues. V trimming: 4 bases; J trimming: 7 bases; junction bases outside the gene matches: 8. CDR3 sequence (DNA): TGTGCCAGCAGCTCTCGACAGGGGGCGCGAAATGAGCAGTTCTTC. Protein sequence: CASSSRQGARNEQFF. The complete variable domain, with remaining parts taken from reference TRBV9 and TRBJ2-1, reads DSGVTQTPKHLITATGQRVTLRCSPRSGDLSVYWYQQSLDQGLQFLIQYYNGEERAKGNILERFSAQQFPDLHSELNLSSLELGDSALYFCASSSRQGARNEQFFGPGTRLTVL.

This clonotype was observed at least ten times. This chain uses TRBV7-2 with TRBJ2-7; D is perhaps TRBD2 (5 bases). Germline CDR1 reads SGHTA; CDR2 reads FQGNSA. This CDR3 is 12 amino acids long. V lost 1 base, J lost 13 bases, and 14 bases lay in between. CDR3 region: CASSLDLGVRYF. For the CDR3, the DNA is TGTGCCAGCAGCTTAGACCTCGGGGTGCGATACTTC.

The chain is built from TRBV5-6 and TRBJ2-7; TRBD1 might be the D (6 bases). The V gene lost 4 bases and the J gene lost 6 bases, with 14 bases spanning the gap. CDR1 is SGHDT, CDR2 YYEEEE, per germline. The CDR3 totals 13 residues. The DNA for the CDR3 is TGTGCCAGCAGCGGAGAGAACAGGGCCGAGCAGTACTTC. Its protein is CASSGENRAEQYF.

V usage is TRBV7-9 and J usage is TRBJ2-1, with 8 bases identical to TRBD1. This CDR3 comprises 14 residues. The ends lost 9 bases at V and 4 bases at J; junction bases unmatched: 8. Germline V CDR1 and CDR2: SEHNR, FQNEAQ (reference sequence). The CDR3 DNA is TGTGCCAGTCCTGGGGACAGGACTTACAATGAGCAGTTCTTC. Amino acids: CASPGDRTYNEQFF.